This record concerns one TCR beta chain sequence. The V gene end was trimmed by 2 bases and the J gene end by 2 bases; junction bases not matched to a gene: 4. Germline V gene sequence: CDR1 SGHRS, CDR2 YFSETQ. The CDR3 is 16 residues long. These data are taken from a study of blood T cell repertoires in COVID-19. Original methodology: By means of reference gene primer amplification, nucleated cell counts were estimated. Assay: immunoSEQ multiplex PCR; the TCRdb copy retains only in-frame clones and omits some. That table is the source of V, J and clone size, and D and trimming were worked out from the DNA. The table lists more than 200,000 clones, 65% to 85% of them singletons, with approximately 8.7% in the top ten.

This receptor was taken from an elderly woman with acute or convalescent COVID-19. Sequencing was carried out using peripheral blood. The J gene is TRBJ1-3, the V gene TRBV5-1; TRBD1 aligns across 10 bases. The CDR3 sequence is CASSFLDRGPGNTIYF. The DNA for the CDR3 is TGCGCCAGCAGCTTCCTTGACAGGGGGCCTGGAAACACCATATATTTT.